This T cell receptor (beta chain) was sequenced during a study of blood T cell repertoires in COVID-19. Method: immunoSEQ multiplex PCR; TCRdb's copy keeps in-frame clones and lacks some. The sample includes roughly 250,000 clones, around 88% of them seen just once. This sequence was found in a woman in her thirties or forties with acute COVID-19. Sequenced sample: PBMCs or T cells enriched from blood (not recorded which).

The CDR3 region has the DNA TGTGCCTGGAGTGTACAGCAAGAGACCCAGTACTTC. Translating it yields CAWSVQQETQYF. This chain joins TRBV30 and TRBJ2-5; D is ambiguous. Trimming removed 0 bases at V and 2 bases at J, with 4 bases between. The CDR3 extends over 12 amino acids. The germline gives CDR1 GTSNPN, CDR2 SVGIG (reference sequence).